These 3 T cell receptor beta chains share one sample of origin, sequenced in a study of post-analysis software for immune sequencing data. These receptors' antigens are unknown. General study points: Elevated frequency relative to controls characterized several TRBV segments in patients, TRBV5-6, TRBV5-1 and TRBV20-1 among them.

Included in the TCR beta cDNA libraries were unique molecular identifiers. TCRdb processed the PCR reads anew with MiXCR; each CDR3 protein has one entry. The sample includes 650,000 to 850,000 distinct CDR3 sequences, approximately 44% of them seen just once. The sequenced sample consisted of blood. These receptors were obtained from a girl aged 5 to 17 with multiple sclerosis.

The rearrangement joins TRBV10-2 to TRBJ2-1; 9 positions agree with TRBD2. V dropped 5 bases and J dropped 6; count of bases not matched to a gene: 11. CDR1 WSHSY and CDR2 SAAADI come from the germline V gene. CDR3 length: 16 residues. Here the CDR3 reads CASSHPGTSFPNEQFF. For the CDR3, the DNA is TGCGCCAGCAGTCACCCCGGGACTAGCTTCCCCAATGAGCAGTTCTTC.

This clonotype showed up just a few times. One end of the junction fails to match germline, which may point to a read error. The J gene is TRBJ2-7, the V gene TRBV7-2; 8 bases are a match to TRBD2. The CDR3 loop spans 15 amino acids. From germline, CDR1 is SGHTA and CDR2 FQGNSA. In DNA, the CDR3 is TGTGCCAGTAGCTTACGGGGGGGCAGGGGCTACGAGCAGTACTTC. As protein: CASSLRGGRGYEQYF.

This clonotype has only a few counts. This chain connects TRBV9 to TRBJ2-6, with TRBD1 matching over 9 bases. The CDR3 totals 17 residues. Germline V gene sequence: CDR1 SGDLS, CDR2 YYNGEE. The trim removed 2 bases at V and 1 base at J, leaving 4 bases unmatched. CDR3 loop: CASSVGTGFSGANVLTF. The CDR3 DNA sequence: TGTGCCAGCAGCGTGGGGACAGGGTTTTCTGGGGCCAACGTCCTGACTTTC.